Listed below are T cell receptor beta chains from one sample, sequenced in a study of CD8 T cell repertoires and HIV-1 epitope variants. The method was immunoSEQ multiplex PCR; TCRdb's version includes in-frame clones alone and lacks a portion of them. The sample shows 2,000 to 3,000 clones, around 67% of them seen only once. Their antigens remain unidentified. Sequences were obtained from cultured CD8+ T cells derived from PBMCs. These receptors all come from a male donor with HIV. Each CDR3 is given without its conserved first and last residue.

v_call	j_call	cdr3_aa
TRBV5-6	TRBJ1-6	ASSLGAVSPLH
TRBV9	TRBJ2-2	ASSSGGDTGELF
TRBV28	TRBJ1-4	ASSLRGHYINSDEKLF
TRBV25-1	TRBJ2-1	ASSPTGMNEQF
TRBV7-6	TRBJ2-3	ASSPAGGPGDTQY
TRBV7-6	TRBJ2-7	ASSPGGGGGYEQY
TRBV27	TRBJ1-1	ASSLSVRTEAF
TRBV28	TRBJ1-1	ASSSPGTGVISTEAF
TRBV7-6	TRBJ2-7	ASSPGPDRPYEQY
TRBV10-3	TRBJ2-7	AISVGGQGGEQY
TRBV7-9	TRBJ1-2	ASSEYGYT
TRBV7-2	TRBJ2-5	ASSLGLAEQETQY
TRBV5-4	TRBJ1-4	ASSPGERTGNEKLF
TRBV9	TRBJ1-1	ASSFQTGRNTEAF
TRBV28	TRBJ2-7	ASSSNYEQY
TRBV5-4	TRBJ1-2	ASSLGAGRGYT
TRBV5-1	TRBJ1-1	ASSLNREALEAF
TRBV11-2	TRBJ1-1	ASSLDWQGRTEAF
TRBV5-6	TRBJ1-4	ASSLGGAKLF
TRBV25-1	TRBJ1-2	ASSEPLTDYGYT
TRBV16	TRBJ1-1	ASSQGLWTTSQNTEAF
TRBV18	TRBJ1-6	ASSPDGGGTPLH
TRBV9	TRBJ2-3	ASSVGGGASTDTQY
TRBV5-6	TRBJ2-7	ASSLETGAAYEQY
TRBV27	TRBJ2-1	ASSLSAGVLYNEQF
TRBV18	TRBJ2-1	ASSLGESNEQF
TRBV4-3	TRBJ1-2	ASSQDPVELDYGYT
TRBV6-1	TRBJ1-1	ASSSPGTIEAF
TRBV5-1	TRBJ2-7	ASSSGTSGRQNEQY
TRBV29-1	TRBJ2-4	SVEPTGGSSIQY
TRBV28	TRBJ2-7	ASSLYRDRAYEQY